A single sample gave rise to the 8 T cell receptor beta chains below, sequenced in a study of T cells in Graves' hyperthyroidism and ophthalmopathy. The TCR beta CDR3 regions underwent amplification using RNA transcripts as the source. The HTBI set primed first-round TCR CDR3 RT-PCR. TCRdb used MiXCR to reprocess the multiplex PCR reads, holding one entry per CDR3 protein. The table includes about 640,000 distinct CDR3 sequences, more than 20% detected once. The sequenced material came from blood. These receptors were obtained from a man younger than 40 with Graves' ophthalmopathy.

This clonotype was counted ten times or more. The chain has TRBV2 and TRBJ2-5; D not resolved. V was cut by 4 bases and J by 2 bases, with 11 bases left in between. Germline V gene data show CDR1 as SNHLY and CDR2 as FYNNEI. The CDR3 is made up of 14 amino acids. CDR3 coding DNA: TGTGCCAGCAGTGCAAGAACGGCGCAAGAGACCCAGTACTTC. It encodes CASSARTAQETQYF.

This clonotype has a handful of counts. This chain uses TRBV3-1 with TRBJ2-7, with TRBD1 identical over 9 bases. CDR1 is LGHDT and CDR2 is YNNKEL in the germline V gene (reference sequence). The V gene end was trimmed by 1 base and the J gene end by 3 bases; junction bases not matched to a gene: 7. This CDR3 comprises 16 residues. The CDR3 DNA sequence: TGTGCCAGCAGCCAAGTTAGGACAGGGGCCTTCTACGAGCAGTACTTC. Translating gives CASSQVRTGAFYEQYF.

This clonotype was picked up a small number of times. V is TRBV7-3 and J is TRBJ1-1, with D possibly being TRBD1 (5 bases). The V and J ends lost 0 bases and 3 bases respectively, with 11 bases between them. This CDR3 is built from 15 residues. From germline, CDR1 is SGHTA and CDR2 FQGTGA. CDR3 in DNA: TGTGCCAGCAGCTTAACGGGGGGTTGGGACACTGAAGCTTTCTTT. It is translated as CASSLTGGWDTEAFF.

This clonotype was picked up many times. This rearrangement joins TRBV6-1 to TRBJ2-7, with a weak D call TRBD1 (7 bases). Germline CDR1 is MNHNS and CDR2 is SASEGT. The CDR3 consists of 15 residues. The V end lost 1 base, the J end lost 1 base, and 11 bases lay between the germline ends. The CDR3 spells CASSEGAGGSYEQYF. DNA for the CDR3: TGTGCCAGCAGTGAAGGAGCAGGGGGGTCCTACGAGCAGTACTTC.

This chain links TRBV20-1 with TRBJ1-5, with D perhaps TRBD1 (5 bases). The CDR3 sequence is 16 residues long. Trimming pared 6 bases from V and 2 bases from J, leaving 20 bases between. From germline, CDR1 is DFQATT and CDR2 SNEGSKA (reference sequence). Here the CDR3 reads CSAASGANPGNQPQHF. CDR3 DNA: TGCAGTGCCGCCTCCGGGGCCAACCCCGGCAATCAGCCCCAGCATTTT.

This clonotype was recorded many times. This chain links TRBV5-6 with TRBJ2-3, with no clear D. CDR1 and CDR2 from the germline V gene are SGHDT and YYEEEE. Between the trimmed V and J ends, which lost 5 bases and 2 bases, there was a span of 18 bases. This CDR3 spans 16 amino acids. The CDR3 sequence is CASSSGQFPPTDTQYF. CDR3 nucleotide sequence: TGTGCCAGCAGTTCCGGCCAGTTTCCACCCACAGATACGCAGTATTTT. The variable domain in full, with the rest retrieved from reference TRBV5-6 and TRBJ2-3, is DAGVTQSPTHLIKTRGQQVTLRCSPKSGHDTVSWYQQALGQGPQFIFQYYEEEERQRGNFPDRFSGHQFPNYSSELNVNALLLGDSALYLCASSSGQFPPTDTQYFGPGTRLTVL.

The sample holds a few counts of this clonotype. CDR3 nucleotide sequence: TGCGCCAGCAGTGGAGAGGACAGGGGGTTTGAGCAGCCCCAGCATTTT. The encoded protein is CASSGEDRGFEQPQHF. V usage is TRBV4-1 and J usage is TRBJ1-5; 10 bases fit TRBD1. Germline trimming cut 6 bases from V and 7 bases from J; bases unmatched to any gene: 12. The CDR3 loop spans 16 amino acids. Germline V gene sequence: CDR1 MGHRA, CDR2 YSYEKL.

The V call is TRBV12-3 or TRBV12-4, the J call TRBJ2-4; TRBD2 matches 8 bases. This CDR3 contains 14 residues. V gave up 7 bases and J gave up 7 bases; unmatched junction bases: 9. In DNA form, the CDR3 reads TGTGCCAGCACCCTCAGCGGGAGATTGAACATTCAGTACTTC. Residues: CASTLSGRLNIQYF.